These 18 T cell receptor beta chains came from one sample sequenced in a study of T cell repertoires in urothelial bladder cancer. The protocol was immunoSEQ multiplex PCR, while the TCRdb copy is restricted to in-frame clones and leaves out a portion. In the table there are 6,700 or so clones, around 75% of which are singletons. The material sequenced was tumor-infiltrating cells from bladder cancer. The source is a human donor with urothelial carcinoma.

This clone was seen only once. J is TRBJ2-5 and V is TRBV6-1, with TRBD2 as a possible D gene (6 bases). TRBJ2-7 explains the end of the DNA better; the J call may be wrong. The CDR3 totals 15 residues. The germline gives CDR1 MNHNS, CDR2 SASEGT. Here the CDR3 reads CASSEGEAPSYEQYF. CDR3 bases: TGTGCCAGCAGTGAAGGGGAGGCCCCCTCCTACGAGCAGTACTTC.

V is TRBV7-3 and J is TRBJ1-2; no clear D gene. V lost 1 base and J lost 1, with 19 bases in between. The CDR3 consists of 18 residues. Looked up from germline, CDR1 is SGHTA and CDR2 is FQGTGA. The CDR3 DNA sequence: TGTGCCAGCAGCTTAAGGTCCAGGTCCTTTTCGGGTAACTATGGCTACACCTTC. This translates into CASSLRSRSFSGNYGYTF.

The gene calls are TRBV10-1 and TRBJ2-1; 13 bases are a match to TRBD2. The trim removed 6 bases at V and 7 bases at J, leaving 6 bases unmatched. Germline-derived CDR1 and CDR2 are WNHNN and SYGVQD (reference sequence). The CDR3 consists of 15 residues. CDR3 in amino acids: CASSGLAGVFNEQFF. CDR3 coding DNA: TGCGCCAGCAGCGGACTAGCGGGGGTCTTTAATGAGCAGTTCTTC.

The chain is built from TRBV7-2 and TRBJ2-1; 9 bases match TRBD2. From germline, CDR1 is SGHTA and CDR2 FQGNSA. The CDR3 has 14 residues. Trimming cost V 5 bases and J 11 bases; bases outside gene matches: 10. The CDR3 DNA is TGTGCCAGCAGCCCCCAGCGGGGGGCTCAGAAGCAGTTCTTC. Translated: CASSPQRGAQKQFF.

The table lists this clone with a count of one. The J gene is TRBJ1-5, the V gene TRBV5-5; 8 bases match TRBD1. Per germline, CDR1 SGHKS and CDR2 YYEKEE (reference sequence). With 4 bases clipped from V and 6 bases from J, the junction kept 9 bases outside the gene matches. The CDR3 contains 15 residues. In DNA form, the CDR3 reads TGTGCCAGCAGCGTGACAGGGGATCCGCCTCAGCCCCAGCATTTT. Protein product: CASSVTGDPPQPQHF.

Written as DNA, the CDR3 is TGTGCCAGCAGCTCACGGGGTGGCAGCCCCTACGAGCAGTACTTC. Its protein product is CASSSRGGSPYEQYF. The chain recombines TRBV25-1 with TRBJ2-7; D is perhaps TRBD2 (5 bases). The length of the CDR3 is 15 residues. Germline V CDR1 and CDR2: MGHDK, SYGVNS. V lost 6 bases and J 2 bases, leaving 17 bases between the germline ends.

The V and J genes are TRBV30 and TRBJ2-7; 9 bases are shared with TRBD1. CDR1 is GTSNPN, CDR2 SVGIG, per germline (reference sequence). Losses at the gene ends were 0 bases for V and 3 bases for J; bases not matched to a gene: 6. The CDR3 has 15 amino acids. The CDR3 loop is CAWSVRQGGVYEQYF. CDR3 sequence (DNA): TGTGCCTGGAGTGTACGACAGGGGGGGGTCTACGAGCAGTACTTC.

The chain uses TRBV6-5 and TRBJ1-6, with D perhaps TRBD1 (6 bases). CDR3 length: 15 amino acids. Trimming pared 2 bases from V and 9 bases from J, leaving 14 bases between. Germline V lookup: CDR1 MNHEY, CDR2 SVGAGI. The chain's CDR3 is CASSYRGGGRSPLHF. In DNA, the CDR3 is TGTGCCAGCAGTTACCGAGGGGGGGGGCGTTCACCCCTCCACTTT.

The chain is built from TRBV7-3 and TRBJ1-2, with 9 bases that match TRBD1. The CDR3 contains 14 residues. Germline CDR1 is SGHTA and CDR2 is FQGTGA. With V trimmed by 4 bases and J by 7 bases, 7 bases remained unmatched. The CDR3 is CASSSRTGESGYTF. The CDR3 coding sequence is TGTGCCAGCAGCTCGAGGACAGGGGAGAGTGGCTACACCTTC.

In this sample, this clone is medium-sized. The chain combines TRBV5-1 with TRBJ2-7; D is uncertain. V shed 4 bases and J shed 5 bases, with 16 bases lying between them. Per the germline V gene, CDR1 is SGHRS and CDR2 is YFSETQ. The CDR3 length is 14 residues. For the CDR3, the DNA is TGCGCCAGCAGCCCAAACCCAACCCCTAACGAGCAGTACTTC. It translates to CASSPNPTPNEQYF.

V gene TRBV30 combines with J gene TRBJ2-2, with D possibly being TRBD2 (5 bases). The germline gives CDR1 GTSNPN, CDR2 SVGIG (reference sequence). CDR3 length equals 13 residues. The ends were cut back, 0 bases at V and 6 bases at J, with 8 bases in the middle. The CDR3 sequence: CAWSVILAGELFF. For the CDR3, the DNA is TGTGCCTGGAGTGTAATACTAGCCGGGGAGCTGTTTTTT.

This clone was counted once. The chain couples TRBV7-9 to TRBJ1-6; D unclear. CDR1 is SEHNR, CDR2 FQNEAQ, per germline (reference sequence). This CDR3 region has 12 residues. Trimming stripped 1 base from V and 8 bases from J, with 3 bases between. CDR3 loop: CASSLEDSPLHF. The DNA of the CDR3 is TGTGCCAGCAGCTTAGAAGATTCACCCCTCCACTTT.

The CDR3 coding sequence is TGCGCCAGCAGCTTCATGGTTGGCGGACCCTACAATGAGCAGTTCTTC. Its translation: CASSFMVGGPYNEQFF. The chain has TRBV5-1 and TRBJ2-1, with D unclear. This CDR3 comprises 16 residues. V was pared by 2 bases and J by 2 bases, with 14 bases between. Germline V gene data show CDR1 as SGHRS and CDR2 as YFSETQ.

This clone was recorded once. The V and J genes are TRBV6-1 and TRBJ2-1; 12 bases are a match to TRBD2. Looked up from germline, CDR1 is MNHNS and CDR2 is SASEGT. V dropped 5 bases and J dropped 6; count of bases not matched to a gene: 5. This CDR3 contains 15 residues. CDR3 residues: CASSPGLAGSNEQFF. CDR3 sequence (DNA): TGTGCCAGCAGTCCCGGACTAGCGGGGTCCAATGAGCAGTTCTTC.

This chain joins TRBV6-1 and TRBJ2-5; D perhaps matches TRBD2 (5 bases). This CDR3 is 15 amino acids long. The V end was cut by 5 bases, the J end by 5 bases, with 18 bases between. Germline CDR1 is MNHNS and CDR2 is SASEGT. CDR3 nucleotide sequence: TGTGCCAGCAGTCCCTCCCGACTAACGGGGGAGACCCAGTACTTC. Protein product: CASSPSRLTGETQYF.

The V gene is TRBV11-2, the J gene TRBJ2-7; TRBD1 matches at 7 bases. The CDR3 length is 14 residues. The trim removed 2 bases at V and 4 bases at J, leaving 5 bases unmatched. Germline CDR1 is SGHAT and CDR2 is FQNNGV. The CDR3 protein is CASSLRGRTYEQYF. The CDR3 DNA is TGTGCCAGCAGCTTAAGGGGGCGCACGTACGAGCAGTACTTC. Together with reference TRBV11-2 and TRBJ2-7, the CDR3 gives the full variable domain: EAGVAQSPRYKIIEKRQSVAFWCNPISGHATLYWYQQILGQGPKLLIQFQNNGVVDDSQLPKDRFSAERLKGVDSTLKIQPAKLEDSAVYLCASSLRGRTYEQYFGPGTRLTVT.

The chain recombines TRBV28 with TRBJ1-2; TRBD1 matches 11 bases. There are 15 residues in the CDR3. Germline V gene lookup returns CDR1 MDHEN and CDR2 SYDVKM. V shed 6 bases and J 7 bases; nucleotides not matched to a gene: 10. For the CDR3, the DNA is TGTGCCAGCAGGACGACCGGGACAGGGGGACCTGGCTACACCTTC. Translated: CASRTTGTGGPGYTF.

The genes are TRBV7-2 and TRBJ2-5; 13 bases are a match to TRBD2. The end of the DNA fits TRBJ2-7 better, so the J call may be wrong. Germline CDR1 SGHTA, CDR2 FQGNSA. This CDR3 is 16 amino acids long. The CDR3 nucleotides read TGTGCCAGCAGCTTGAAAACTAGCGGGGGGGCCGCCGAGCAGTACTTC. Its translation: CASSLKTSGGAAEQYF.